The present T cell receptor (beta chain) was sequenced within a study of T-cell reconstitution after alpha-beta-depleted transplantation in children. It was with unique molecular identifiers that the TCRbeta library was prepared. From the PCR reads, TCRdb called clonotypes with MiXCR, one entry per CDR3 protein. The sample comprises approximately 500,000 distinct CDR3 sequences, 10% to 13% of which are singletons, and roughly 2.1% rests with the top ten. Per the germline V gene, CDR1 is SGHTA and CDR2 is FQGNSA. The V end lost 4 bases, the J end lost 7 bases, and 19 bases lay between the germline ends. This CDR3 comprises 15 residues.

The specimen was PBMCs, collected before TCRalphabeta/CD19-depleted stem cell transplant. The V call is TRBV7-2, the J call TRBJ2-5; TRBD2 might be the D (7 bases). This receptor was taken from a child aged 2-9 years with inherited bone marrow failure, due to receive a stem cell transplant. CDR3 in amino acids: CASSSRGGATLTQYF. The CDR3 DNA reads TGTGCCAGCAGCTCGAGAGGGGGGGCGACGCTGACCCAGTACTTC.